Listed here are 30 T cell receptor beta chains from one sample, sequenced in a study of OX40 agonist ivuxolimab in advanced cancers. Method: immunoSEQ multiplex PCR; TCRdb's copy keeps in-frame clones and lacks some. The data show 5,600 or so clones, 70% to 75% seen once. This specimen was CD4+ or CD8+ T cells sorted from blood, taken in a trial of the OX40 agonist ivuxolimab. The receptors derive from an adult with an advanced solid tumor such as melanoma, head and neck, liver or kidney cancer.

The gene calls are TRBV28 and TRBJ1-5, with D unclear. V was clipped by 3 bases and J by 4 bases, with 10 bases between them. Per germline, CDR1 MDHEN and CDR2 SYDVKM. The CDR3 is 14 amino acids. The CDR3 sequence is CASSFDQVNQPQHF. Written as DNA, the CDR3 is TGTGCCAGCAGTTTTGATCAGGTTAATCAGCCCCAGCATTTT.

The rearrangement uses TRBV11-2 and TRBJ2-5; 7 nucleotides line up with TRBD2. Losses at the gene ends were 1 base for V and 5 bases for J; bases not matched to a gene: 7. The V gene's germline CDR1 is SGHAT and CDR2 FQNNGV. CDR3 length equals 15 residues. Here the CDR3 reads CASSLGLAEMETQYF. CDR3 DNA sequence: TGTGCCAGCAGCTTAGGCCTAGCGGAGATGGAGACCCAGTACTTC.

This clone occurred a few times. CDR3 in DNA: TGTGCCACCAGCAGAGATCTGGCAGTGAATCAGCCCCAGCATTTT. Its translation: CATSRDLAVNQPQHF. The chain combines TRBV15 with TRBJ1-5; no definite D call. V lost 0 bases to trimming and J lost 4 bases, with 10 bases between them. The CDR3 contains 15 residues. The germline V gene has CDR1 LNHNV and CDR2 YYDKDF (reference sequence).

The chain employs TRBV5-1 and TRBJ2-5; D tentatively reads TRBD1 or TRBD2 (5 bases each). Germline V CDR1 and CDR2: SGHRS, YFSETQ. With 1 base removed from V and 10 bases from J, the gap between germline ends came to 11 bases. This CDR3 region has 12 residues. This chain's CDR3 is CASSLWGRDQYF. The CDR3 DNA follows: TGCGCCAGCAGCTTGTGGGGCCGGGACCAGTACTTC.

This clone was seen repeatedly, ten times or more. The V gene is TRBV29-1, the J gene TRBJ1-1; D not resolved. The CDR3 length is 10 residues. Trimming pared 5 bases from V and 11 bases from J, leaving 12 bases between. Germline V lookup: CDR1 SQVTM, CDR2 ANQGSEA. The CDR3 loop is CSVRAPEAFF. The DNA for the CDR3 is TGCAGCGTTAGGGCCCCCGAGGCTTTCTTT.

Comments on this clone: This specimen includes other DNA sequences encoding the same CDR3. This chain joins TRBV9 and TRBJ2-1; D possibly uses TRBD1 or TRBD2 (7 bases each). The CDR3 spans 13 residues. Germline CDR1 and CDR2: SGDLS and YYNGEE. Trimming left V 10 bases short and J 5 bases short, with 16 bases between. The CDR3 sequence is CASSGGAHNEQFF. CDR3 sequence (DNA): TGTGCCTCTTCAGGGGGGGCTCACAATGAGCAGTTCTTC. Full variable domain (remainder filled in from reference TRBV9 and TRBJ2-1): DSGVTQTPKHLITATGQRVTLRCSPRSGDLSVYWYQQSLDQGLQFLIQYYNGEERAKGNILERFSAQQFPDLHSELNLSSLELGDSALYFCASSGGAHNEQFFGPGTRLTVL.

The chain carries TRBV10-2 and TRBJ2-5; D is possibly TRBD1 or TRBD2 (6 bases each). This CDR3 spans 17 amino acids. CDR1 is WSHSY, CDR2 SAAADI, per germline. The V end was cut by 4 bases, the J end by 3 bases, with 21 bases between. CDR3 bases: TGCGCCAGCAGTGTATCTCCGGAGGGGGGCCGGAAAGAGACCCAGTACTTC. It is translated as CASSVSPEGGRKETQYF.

This clone was counted at least ten times. The genes are TRBV7-9 and TRBJ2-7; D is perhaps TRBD1 (6 bases). V gave up 5 bases and J gave up 2 bases, with 10 bases separating them. Germline lookup yields CDR1 SEHNR and CDR2 FQNEAQ (reference sequence). The CDR3 consists of 13 residues. The CDR3 region has the DNA TGTGCCAGCAGCCTGACAGGACCCTACGAGCAGTACTTC. Protein: CASSLTGPYEQYF.

The V and J genes are TRBV14 and TRBJ1-2; D not certain. The V end was cut by 1 base, the J end by 4 bases, with 4 bases between. The CDR3 consists of 12 residues. Germline CDR1 is SGHDN and CDR2 is FVKESK. CDR3 DNA: TGTGCCAGCAGCCAAGCTGCCTATGGCTACACCTTC. Protein sequence: CASSQAAYGYTF.

The chain has TRBV15 and TRBJ1-6; 8 nucleotides align to TRBD1. V lost 1 base, J lost 5 bases, and 7 bases stayed unmatched. This CDR3 comprises 17 residues. Germline CDR1 and CDR2: LNHNV and YYDKDF (reference sequence). For the CDR3, the DNA is TGTGCCACCAGCAGAGTTCCTCTGACAGGGGATAATTCACCCCTCCACTTT. Translation gives CATSRVPLTGDNSPLHF.

The chain links TRBV7-8 to TRBJ2-5; D not certain. Germline V gene data show CDR1 as SGHVS and CDR2 as FQNEAQ. CDR3 size: 15 residues. Trimming took off 2 bases at V and 5 bases at J, with 15 bases between the two ends. CDR3 protein: CASSLFQARMETQYF. The CDR3 DNA reads TGTGCCAGCAGCTTATTCCAGGCCCGCATGGAGACCCAGTACTTC.

The chain is built from TRBV6-6 and TRBJ1-5; D unresolved. The V gene's germline CDR1 is MNHNY and CDR2 SVGAGI (reference sequence). V gave up 2 bases and J gave up 3 bases, with 8 bases separating them. CDR3 length equals 14 residues. The CDR3 region has the DNA TGTGCCAGCAGTTACGGCCCGGCCAATCAGCCCCAGCATTTT. Translation gives CASSYGPANQPQHF.

The V and J genes are TRBV15 and TRBJ2-5; 10 bases align to TRBD1. J was trimmed by 2 bases and V by 7 bases; bases with no gene match: 10. The CDR3 consists of 16 residues. The germline CDR1 and CDR2 sequences are LNHNV and YYDKDF (reference sequence). Here the CDR3 reads CATNEEGTGVQETQYF. CDR3 DNA: TGTGCCACCAACGAAGAGGGGACAGGGGTACAAGAGACCCAGTACTTC.

This chain links TRBV6-6 with TRBJ1-1, with D unresolved. Trimming took 2 bases from V and 6 from J, leaving 10 bases between them. From germline, CDR1 is MNHNY and CDR2 SVGAGI (reference sequence). The CDR3 length is 13 residues. CDR3 amino acids: CASSYNVRAEAFF. Here the CDR3 DNA reads TGTGCCAGCAGTTACAACGTGAGGGCTGAAGCTTTCTTT.

The chain recombines TRBV9 with TRBJ2-7; the match to TRBD1 covers 7 bases. With 4 bases clipped from V and 4 bases from J, the junction kept 8 bases outside the gene matches. The CDR3 sequence is 14 residues long. Germline V CDR1 and CDR2: SGDLS, YYNGEE. The CDR3 here is CASSRGDSQYEQYF. The CDR3 coding sequence is TGTGCCAGCAGCAGAGGGGACAGCCAATACGAGCAGTACTTC.

This chain connects TRBV9 to TRBJ2-7; D may be TRBD1 (6 bases). V was shortened by 4 bases and J by 5 bases, with 22 bases between the two germline ends. The CDR3 is 16 residues long. The germline V gene has CDR1 SGDLS and CDR2 YYNGEE. DNA for the CDR3: TGTGCCAGCAGCCCCCTCCCCCAGGACAGTGGCAACGAGCAGTACTTC. Translation gives CASSPLPQDSGNEQYF.

The J gene is TRBJ2-7, the V gene TRBV4-3; D might be TRBD1 or TRBD2, each matching 5 bases. Germline CDR1 and CDR2: LGHNA and YSLEER. The length of the CDR3 is 15 residues. The ends were cut back, 1 base at V and 4 bases at J, with 14 bases in the middle. CDR3 region: CASSQGLGDMYEQYF. The CDR3 DNA is TGCGCCAGCAGCCAAGGTCTGGGGGATATGTACGAGCAGTACTTC.

The J gene is TRBJ2-1, the V gene TRBV25-1, with D unresolved. V shed 3 bases and J shed 5 bases, with 5 bases lying between them. Germline CDR1 is MGHDK and CDR2 is SYGVNS. The CDR3 is 12 amino acids. In DNA, the CDR3 is TGTGCCAGCAGTGAGACCAACAATGAGCAGTTCTTC. The encoded protein is CASSETNNEQFF.

The rearrangement links TRBV19 to TRBJ2-7; 9 bases map to TRBD2. The CDR3 is 13 amino acids. V dropped 8 bases and J dropped 7; count of bases not matched to a gene: 9. In germline, CDR1 is LNHDA, CDR2 SQIVND (reference sequence). CDR3 DNA: TGTGCCAGTTCCATAGCGGGGGTAGATGAGCAGTACTTC. Amino acid sequence: CASSIAGVDEQYF.

V and J are TRBV6-1 and TRBJ2-3, with TRBD2 matching over 12 bases. The CDR3 spans 18 residues. The V and J ends lost 4 bases and 0 bases, in that order; junction bases with no gene match: 8. CDR1 is MNHNS and CDR2 is SASEGT in the germline V gene. The CDR3 DNA reads as TGTGCCAGCAGTGCCACTAGCGGGGGGACGTCTAGCACAGATACGCAGTATTTT. This gives the protein CASSATSGGTSSTDTQYF.

The chain is built from TRBV7-2 and TRBJ1-6, with no clear D. V gave up 1 base and J gave up 9 bases, with 4 bases separating them. Germline V gene sequence: CDR1 SGHTA, CDR2 FQGNSA. This CDR3 has 12 residues. CDR3 nucleotide sequence: TGTGCCAGCAGCTTAGGAGGTTCACCCCTCCACTTT. As protein: CASSLGGSPLHF.

The chain carries TRBV18 and TRBJ1-2; tentative D call: TRBD1 (6 bases). Per germline, CDR1 KGHSH and CDR2 LQKENI. The CDR3 totals 15 residues. V was pared by 10 bases and J by 5 bases, with 23 bases between. CDR3 residues: CATMLRWGHYYGYTF. Here the CDR3 DNA reads TGTGCCACTATGCTTAGATGGGGGCATTATTATGGCTACACCTTC.

This clone has only a few counts. The chain is built from TRBV4-2 and TRBJ2-5; D uncertain. Trimming took 1 base from V and 5 from J, leaving 14 bases between them. This CDR3 is 15 amino acids long. CDR1 and CDR2 from the germline V gene are LGHNA and YNFKEQ. Here the CDR3 reads CASSQGNGAAETQYF. In nucleotides, the CDR3 is TGTGCCAGCAGCCAAGGAAATGGAGCCGCGGAGACCCAGTACTTC.

The V call is TRBV28, the J call TRBJ2-7; D uncertain. Germline-derived CDR1 and CDR2 are MDHEN and SYDVKM. Deletions cut 6 bases from V and 2 bases from J, with 5 bases between. This CDR3 is 11 amino acids long. CDR3 bases: TGTGCCAGCAGCCTTACCTACGAGCAGTACTTC. This gives the protein CASSLTYEQYF.

The chain uses TRBV10-2 and TRBJ2-7; D is undetermined. The CDR3 covers 11 residues. Looked up from germline, CDR1 is WSHSY and CDR2 is SAAADI. V was pared by 8 bases and J by 6 bases, with 11 bases between. DNA for the CDR3: TGCGCCAGCCGGTCCCCCCTCGAGCAGTACTTC. Translated, it gives CASRSPLEQYF.

The V and J genes are TRBV2 and TRBJ2-7; a possible D gene is TRBD1 (6 bases). V was shortened by 5 bases and J by 0 bases, with 8 bases between the two germline ends. Germline assignment: CDR1 SNHLY and CDR2 FYNNEI. The CDR3 extends over 13 amino acids. The CDR3 region has the DNA TGTGCCAGCAGTATGGACAGCTCCTACGAGCAGTACTTC. This encodes CASSMDSSYEQYF.

With regard to this clone: With only one base between it and a far larger clone, this is likely a read error. The chain carries TRBV11-2 and TRBJ2-1; no definite D call. Deletions cut 1 base from V and 2 bases from J, with 3 bases between. This CDR3 spans 13 amino acids. CDR1 is SGHAT, CDR2 FQNNGV, per germline. CDR3: CASSLGTYNEQFF. As DNA, the CDR3 is TGTGCCAGCAGCTTAGGGACCTACAATGAGCAGTTCTTC.

This clone was detected only a few times. The chain has TRBV29-1 and TRBJ2-5, with 8 nucleotides matching TRBD1. This CDR3 spans 14 amino acids. The V gene end was trimmed by 3 bases and the J gene end by 1 base; junction bases not matched to a gene: 4. Germline values: CDR1 SQVTM, CDR2 ANQGSEA. The chain's CDR3 is CSVDLDRVQETQYF. The CDR3, as DNA: TGCAGCGTTGACTTGGACAGGGTCCAAGAGACCCAGTACTTC.

J is TRBJ1-4 and V is TRBV11-2; unclear D gene. The V end was cut by 5 bases, the J end by 6 bases, with 10 bases between. This CDR3 spans 13 amino acids. Germline V lookup: CDR1 SGHAT, CDR2 FQNNGV. The CDR3 nucleotides are TGTGCCAGCAGCGCTAGGTTAGATGAAAAACTGTTTTTT. This codes for CASSARLDEKLFF.

This clone was seen once. V and J are TRBV6-9 and TRBJ1-1; D is perhaps TRBD1 (6 bases). This CDR3 has 14 residues. Germline V CDR1 and CDR2: MNHGY, SVAAGI. The V gene lost 6 bases and the J gene lost 4 bases, with 15 bases spanning the gap. The CDR3 reads CASRETGLGTEAFF. CDR3 DNA sequence: TGTGCCAGCAGGGAGACAGGTTTGGGCACTGAAGCTTTCTTT.